A selection of T cell receptor beta chains follows, all from one sample in a study of vaccination effects on CD4 cells after COVID-19. No antigen has been assigned to these receptors. Sequencing used immunoSEQ multiplex PCR; TCRdb keeps in-frame clones, though not all of them. The data contain tens of thousands of clones, around four fifths of them singletons. This specimen was CD4+ T cells from PBMCs cultured with HCoV-OC43 spike peptides, taken after COVID-19 vaccination. These receptors were collected from a human donor who received a COVID-19 vaccine. Each CDR3 is given with its conserved first and last residue. D genes are given only for firm matches. Clone size is shown for a subset of rows, as once, few, many or a class of expanded clone.

d_call	clone_size	cdr3_length	v_call	j_call	cdr3_nt	cdr3_aa
.	.	13	TRBV5-1	TRBJ2-3	TGCGCCAGCAGCGCCCCGGGGACAGATACGCAGTATTTT	CASSAPGTDTQYF
.	.	12	TRBV24-1	TRBJ2-3	TGTGCCACCAGTGACCCGCCGGGTACGCAGTATTTT	CATSDPPGTQYF
.	.	14	TRBV28	TRBJ1-2	TGTGCCAGCACCGGGTGGGGGCTTTTGGGTGGCTACACCTTC	CASTGWGLLGGYTF
TRBD2	.	15	TRBV7-2	TRBJ2-3	TGTGCCAGCACCCCGGGGGGGCAGGCCACAGATACGCAGTATTTT	CASTPGGQATDTQYF
TRBD1	.	17	TRBV18	TRBJ2-5	TGTGCCAGCTCACCACCGTGGGGCAGGGGGACCCAAGAGACCCAGTACTTC	CASSPPWGRGTQETQYF
.	.	16	TRBV7-2	TRBJ2-5	TGTGCCAGCAGCCAACGAAGGGGGGGGGCCCCGGGGACCCAGTACTTC	CASSQRRGGAPGTQYF
.	.	14	TRBV5-1	TRBJ2-5	TGCGCCAGCAGCTCCGGCCGGGGGCAAGAGACCCAGTACTTC	CASSSGRGQETQYF
TRBD1	once	15	TRBV7-8	TRBJ1-3	TGTGCCAGCAGCTTGAACCGGGACAGTGGAAACACCATATATTTT	CASSLNRDSGNTIYF
.	.	14	TRBV5-1	TRBJ2-5	TGCGCCAGCAGCTTGGGGTTGAGGGTGGAGACCCAGTACTTC	CASSLGLRVETQYF
.	.	15	TRBV5-5	TRBJ1-5	TGTGCCAGCAGCTGGACAGTTGATAGCAATCAGCCCCAGCATTTT	CASSWTVDSNQPQHF
TRBD1	.	13	TRBV12-3/TRBV12-4	TRBJ1-2	TGTGCCAGCAGTCGGGACAGGGCCTATGGCTACACCTTC	CASSRDRAYGYTF
TRBD1	.	16	TRBV19	TRBJ1-2	TGTGCCAGTAGACAGGGGGTTACAGGGGACGGCTATGGCTACACCTTC	CASRQGVTGDGYGYTF
.	.	15	TRBV4-1	TRBJ2-5	TGCGCCAGCAGCCAAGTCGGCCGGAACCAAGAGACCCAGTACTTC	CASSQVGRNQETQYF
.	.	14	TRBV6-5	TRBJ1-1	TGTGCCAGCAGTTACTCGATAACGCGGGCTGAAGCTTTCTTT	CASSYSITRAEAFF
TRBD1	.	15	TRBV5-4	TRBJ2-1	TGTGCCAGCAGCTCACCTGGACAGGTTTACAATGAGCAGTTCTTC	CASSSPGQVYNEQFF
TRBD1	.	16	TRBV28	TRBJ2-3	TGTGCCAGCACCCTGTCTGGGACAGGGGTTACAGATACGCAGTATTTT	CASTLSGTGVTDTQYF
.	.	14	TRBV28	TRBJ1-2	TGTGCCAGCAGTTTGGGGGGGAGCAACTATGGCTACACCTTC	CASSLGGSNYGYTF
.	.	14	TRBV18	TRBJ1-4	TGTGCCAGCTCACAGACAGTTACGAATGAAAAACTGTTTTTT	CASSQTVTNEKLFF
.	.	14	TRBV18	TRBJ1-2	TGTGCCAGCTCCGGTACCCTGGGAGACTATGGCTACACCTTC	CASSGTLGDYGYTF
.	.	15	TRBV2	TRBJ2-1	TGTGCCAGCAGGGGACGGACGGGGGCCTACAATGAGCAGTTCTTC	CASRGRTGAYNEQFF
TRBD1	.	17	TRBV5-1	TRBJ1-5	TGCGCCAGCAGCTTGGAGCCGACAGGGAGAGGCAATCAGCCCCAGCATTTT	CASSLEPTGRGNQPQHF
.	.	16	TRBV6-2/TRBV6-3	TRBJ1-5	TGTGCCAGCAGCAAGACCCTATTCCGGGGGAATCAGCCCCAGCATTTT	CASSKTLFRGNQPQHF
.	.	16	TRBV27	TRBJ2-3	TGTGCCAGCAGTTTATATCCCCCTCGGGGCACAGATACGCAGTATTTT	CASSLYPPRGTDTQYF
.	.	13	TRBV12-3/TRBV12-4	TRBJ1-2	TGTGCCAGCAGTGGGGGGGGCAGGGTGGGCTACACCTTC	CASSGGGRVGYTF
TRBD1	.	14	TRBV30	TRBJ1-2	TGTGCCTGGAGTGAGGACAGGGGGCCCTATGGCTACACCTTC	CAWSEDRGPYGYTF
.	.	11	TRBV20-1	TRBJ2-1	TGCAGTGCTAGCGGCCTATCCGAGCAGTTCTTC	CSASGLSEQFF
TRBD1	.	12	TRBV14	TRBJ1-6	TGTGCCAGCAATAACAGGGGCTCACCCCTCCACTTT	CASNNRGSPLHF
.	once	15	TRBV2	TRBJ2-2	TGTGCCAGTGCCGGACGAGGGGGGAACACCGGGGAGCTGTTTTTT	CASAGRGGNTGELFF
.	few	12	TRBV18	TRBJ2-1	TGTGCCAGCTCACCACCGAGCAATGAGCAGTTCTTC	CASSPPSNEQFF
TRBD1	.	15	TRBV24-1	TRBJ1-2	TGTGCCACCAGTGCACAGGGGGCGTCTAACTATGGCTACACCTTC	CATSAQGASNYGYTF